The 20 T cell receptor beta chains below come from one sample, sequenced in a study of T-cell memory formation after mild COVID-19. TCRdb processed the 5' RACE reads anew with MiXCR; each CDR3 protein has one entry. The sample has roughly 560,000 distinct CDR3 sequences, approximately 20% seen once. Sequencing was carried out using PBMCs or a T cell subset sorted from them (not recorded which). The receptor set was obtained from an adult woman who had mild COVID-19 (a few samples of this study predate the infection). Cell type and time point are not known.

This clonotype was detected a few times. At one end the junction does not follow the germline gene, possibly because of a read error. The J gene is TRBJ2-7, the V gene TRBV5-6; D possibly matches TRBD1 or TRBD2 (5 bases each). The CDR3 sequence is 14 residues long. Germline CDR1 reads SGHDT; CDR2 reads YYEEEE. CDR3 sequence reads: CASSLGVFPYEQYF. CDR3 DNA: TGTGCCAGCAGTTTGGGGGTTTTCCCCTACGAGCAGTACTTC.

V and J are TRBV20-1 and TRBJ2-1; 10 bases are a match to TRBD2. Germline V gene lookup returns CDR1 DFQATT and CDR2 SNEGSKA (reference sequence). The V gene end was trimmed by 5 bases and the J gene end by 7 bases; junction bases not matched to a gene: 11. CDR3 length: 15 residues. CDR3 bases: TGCAGTGCTCAACTAACTAGCGGGAAAGCAAATGAGCAGTTCTTC. It codes for CSAQLTSGKANEQFF.

V gene TRBV23-1 combines with J gene TRBJ2-7, with D unclear. TRBV23-1 carries the ORF label, with uncertain function. Trimming took off 7 bases at V and 0 bases at J, with 7 bases between the two ends. The CDR3 is 12 amino acids. This chain's CDR3 is CASTTSSYEQYF. For the CDR3, the DNA is TGCGCCAGCACCACCAGCTCCTACGAGCAGTACTTC.

This clonotype occurred a few times. This rearrangement joins TRBV7-7 to TRBJ2-7, with TRBD2 as a possible D gene (5 bases). Germline V gene sequence: CDR1 SSHAT, CDR2 FNYEAQ (reference sequence). Trimming shortened V by 5 bases and J by 5 bases, and 22 bases separated the two germline ends. CDR3 size: 16 residues. CDR3 DNA sequence: TGTGCCAGCAGCCCGATAGGCGGGCACGCCGGGGACGAGCAGTACTTC. It yields the protein CASSPIGGHAGDEQYF.

Only a few counts were recorded for this clonotype. The CDR3 DNA is TGTGCCAGCAGCCAGAACAGTGCAGATACGCAGTATTTT. Its protein product is CASSQNSADTQYF. V and J are TRBV7-7 and TRBJ2-3; D is ambiguous. V lost 5 bases and J lost 4, with 10 bases in between. From germline, CDR1 is SSHAT and CDR2 FNYEAQ (reference sequence). This CDR3 region has 13 residues. Drawing the rest from reference TRBV7-7 and TRBJ2-3, the complete variable domain is GAGVSQSPRYKVTKRGQDVTLRCDPISSHATLYWYQQALGQGPEFLTYFNYEAQPDKSGLPSDRFSAERPEGSISTLTIQRTEQRDSAMYRCASSQNSADTQYFGPGTRLTVL.

This clonotype was counted ten times or more. The gene calls are TRBV7-7 and TRBJ2-3; D uncertain. V lost 1 base, J lost 1 base, and 6 bases lay in between. The germline V gene encodes CDR1 SSHAT and CDR2 FNYEAQ (reference sequence). The CDR3 runs 14 residues. The DNA for the CDR3 is TGTGCCAGCAGCTTAGGGTCGGGCACAGATACGCAGTATTTT. This encodes CASSLGSGTDTQYF.

This sequence joins TRBV29-1 and TRBJ2-1; D is undetermined. The CDR3 covers 11 residues. CDR1 is SQVTM and CDR2 is ANQGSEA in the germline V gene. V lost 3 bases to trimming and J lost 5 bases, with 5 bases between them. The CDR3, as DNA: TGCAGCGTTGAGCATCACAATGAGCAGTTCTTC. Amino acid sequence: CSVEHHNEQFF.

The chain combines TRBV4-2 with TRBJ2-5; no reliable D call. The germline CDR1 and CDR2 sequences are LGHNA and YNFKEQ. V lost 0 bases and J lost 6, with 5 bases in between. The CDR3 totals 12 residues. DNA for the CDR3: TGTGCCAGCAGCCAAGAAAAACAGACCCAGTACTTC. Translated, it gives CASSQEKQTQYF.

The V gene is TRBV15, the J gene TRBJ1-1; no clear D. This CDR3 spans 13 amino acids. Germline assignment: CDR1 LNHNV and CDR2 YYDKDF (reference sequence). The V gene lost 5 bases and the J gene lost 5 bases, with 12 bases spanning the gap. CDR3 loop: CATSALSGTEAFF. The CDR3 region has the DNA TGTGCCACCAGCGCCCTGTCGGGTACTGAAGCTTTCTTT. Supplemented by reference TRBV15 and TRBJ1-1, the full variable domain reads DAMVIQNPRYQVTQFGKPVTLSCSQTLNHNVMYWYQQKSSQAPKLLFHYYDKDFNNEADTPDNFQSRRPNTSFCFLDIRSPGLGDTAMYLCATSALSGTEAFFGQGTRLTVV.

The V call is TRBV6-2 or TRBV6-3, the J call TRBJ2-1, with 9 bases that match TRBD2. Germline V CDR1 and CDR2: MNHEY, SVGEGT. Germline trimming cut 6 bases from V and 6 bases from J; bases unmatched to any gene: 9. There are 15 residues in the CDR3. In DNA, the CDR3 is TGTGCCAGCAGGAGTAGCGGGAGCATGGGCAATGAGCAGTTCTTC. It encodes CASRSSGSMGNEQFF.

This clonotype was counted only a few times. The chain carries TRBV3-1 and TRBJ2-5, with D unresolved. Germline values: CDR1 LGHDT, CDR2 YNNKEL (reference sequence). V lost 0 bases to trimming and J lost 7 bases, with 15 bases between them. The CDR3 contains 15 residues. CDR3 nucleotides: TGTGCCAGCAGCCAAGATATAGGGCTAGTCGGGACCCAGTACTTC. Its protein is CASSQDIGLVGTQYF.

Only a few counts were recorded for this clonotype. The chain links TRBV28 to TRBJ2-3; possible D gene TRBD2, 7 bases. The germline V gene has CDR1 MDHEN and CDR2 SYDVKM. The V gene lost 7 bases and the J gene lost 2 bases, with 25 bases spanning the gap. The CDR3 extends over 18 amino acids. The chain's CDR3 is CASTQGMRGGKITDTQYF. The CDR3 DNA reads as TGTGCCAGCACCCAGGGGATGAGGGGGGGAAAAATCACAGATACGCAGTATTTT.

In this sample, this clonotype turned up a few times. The chain carries TRBV7-2 and TRBJ2-5, with a possible D match to TRBD1 (5 bases). CDR1 and CDR2 (germline): SGHTA, FQGNSA. The CDR3 is 14 amino acids. The ends were cut back, 4 bases at V and 7 bases at J, with 16 bases in the middle. CDR3 region: CASSSPRRRGTQYF. The CDR3 DNA reads TGTGCCAGCAGCTCACCGCGCCGTAGGGGGACCCAGTACTTC.

This clonotype showed up just a few times. The V call is TRBV3-1, the J call TRBJ2-3; 10 positions agree with TRBD2. Looked up from germline, CDR1 is LGHDT and CDR2 is YNNKEL (reference sequence). The CDR3 consists of 20 residues. V lost 0 bases, J lost 5 bases, and 17 bases stayed unmatched. The chain's CDR3 is CASSQDLGRGTSGMGDTQYF. CDR3 nucleotides: TGTGCCAGCAGCCAAGATCTTGGGAGGGGAACTAGCGGGATGGGAGATACGCAGTATTTT.

The chain's CDR3 is CASSLPQGGEQFF. Written as DNA, the CDR3 is TGCGCCAGCAGCTTACCACAGGGTGGTGAGCAGTTCTTC. The chain employs TRBV5-1 and TRBJ2-1; maybe TRBD1 (6 bases). CDR3 length: 13 amino acids. V lost 2 bases and J 9 bases, leaving 12 bases between the germline ends. Germline V gene lookup returns CDR1 SGHRS and CDR2 YFSETQ.

The rearrangement uses TRBV5-1 and TRBJ2-2; D remains unclear. Trimming left V 0 bases short and J 5 bases short, with 17 bases between. In germline, CDR1 is SGHRS, CDR2 YFSETQ. This CDR3 has 17 residues. The CDR3 region has the DNA TGCGCCAGCAGCTTGGAGGTGAAGTCCTCGAGGACCGGGGAGCTGTTTTTT. Protein: CASSLEVKSSRTGELFF.

CDR3 amino acids: CSVPVNHASDTQYF. For the CDR3, the DNA is TGCAGTGTCCCGGTTAACCATGCATCAGATACGCAGTATTTT. The V and J genes are TRBV20-1 and TRBJ2-3; D not resolved. CDR1 and CDR2 from the germline V gene are DFQATT and SNEGSKA (reference sequence). V shed 7 bases and J shed 4 bases, with 18 bases lying between them. CDR3 length equals 14 residues.

V gene TRBV11-2 combines with J gene TRBJ1-1, with D perhaps matching TRBD1 (5 bases). The CDR3 loop spans 15 amino acids. CDR1 is SGHAT, CDR2 FQNNGV, per germline. Trimming stripped 5 bases from V and 3 bases from J, with 16 bases between. In DNA, the CDR3 is TGTGCCAGCAGCCCCCGCGTAGGAGGGGACACTGAAGCTTTCTTT. Its protein is CASSPRVGGDTEAFF.

The chain has TRBV15 and TRBJ2-5; D possibly corresponds to TRBD1 (6 bases). This CDR3 contains 17 residues. Between the trimmed V and J ends, which lost 1 base and 4 bases, there was a span of 19 bases. The germline CDR1 and CDR2 sequences are LNHNV and YYDKDF (reference sequence). For the CDR3, the DNA is TGTGCCACCAGCAGAGGAGACAGGTCATGGGGCCCAGAGACCCAGTACTTC. Translation: CATSRGDRSWGPETQYF.

This clonotype appeared a few times. The chain is built from TRBV4-3 and TRBJ2-7, with D perhaps being TRBD1 or TRBD2 (6 bases each). CDR3 length: 18 amino acids. The V end was cut by 0 bases, the J end by 1 base, with 19 bases between. Germline V lookup: CDR1 LGHNA, CDR2 YSLEER. CDR3 sequence reads: CASSQDIRGPEQSYEQYF. The CDR3 nucleotides are TGCGCCAGCAGCCAAGATATACGGGGGCCCGAGCAGTCCTACGAGCAGTACTTC.